This T cell receptor beta chain was identified in a study of T-cell reconstitution after alpha-beta-depleted transplantation in children. In this sample, this clonotype turned up many times. Preparing the TCRbeta library involved the use of unique molecular identifiers. TCRdb re-derived calls from the PCR reads in MiXCR, one entry per CDR3 protein. The table has roughly 120,000 distinct CDR3 sequences, approximately 10% seen once. V dropped 5 bases and J dropped 2 bases, with 12 bases sitting between them. Germline V gene lookup returns CDR1 MNHEY and CDR2 SMNVEV (reference sequence). There are 14 residues in the CDR3.

The sequences come from PBMCs from the stem cell graft donor, collected from the stem cell graft. This receptor was taken from a human donor who donated a stem cell graft to a child with acute lymphoblastic leukemia. This chain connects TRBV27 to TRBJ1-2; D possibly corresponds to TRBD1 (5 bases). The CDR3 bases are TGTGCCAGCAGTAACCGGGACCTCAACTATGGCTACACCTTC. This sequence encodes CASSNRDLNYGYTF.